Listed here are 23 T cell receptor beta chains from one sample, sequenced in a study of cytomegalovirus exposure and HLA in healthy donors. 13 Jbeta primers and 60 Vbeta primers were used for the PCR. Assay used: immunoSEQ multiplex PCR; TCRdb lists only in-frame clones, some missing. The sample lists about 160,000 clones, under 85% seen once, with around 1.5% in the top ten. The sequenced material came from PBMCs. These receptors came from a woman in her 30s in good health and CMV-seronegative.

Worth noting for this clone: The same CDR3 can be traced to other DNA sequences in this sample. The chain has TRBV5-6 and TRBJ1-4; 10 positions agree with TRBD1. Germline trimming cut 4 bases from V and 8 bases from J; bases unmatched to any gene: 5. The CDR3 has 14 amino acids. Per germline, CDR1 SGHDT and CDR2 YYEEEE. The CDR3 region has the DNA TGTGCCAGCAGCCGGGGACAGGGGAAGGAAAAACTGTTTTTT. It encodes CASSRGQGKEKLFF.

The CDR3 region is CASSRGGPETQYF. CDR3 nucleotide sequence: TGTGCCAGCAGCCGGGGTGGCCCAGAGACCCAGTACTTC. The J gene is TRBJ2-5, the V gene TRBV5-4; possible D gene TRBD2, 5 bases. Per the germline V gene, CDR1 is SGHNT and CDR2 is YYREEE (reference sequence). This CDR3 spans 13 amino acids. Deletions cut 4 bases from V and 4 bases from J, with 11 bases between.

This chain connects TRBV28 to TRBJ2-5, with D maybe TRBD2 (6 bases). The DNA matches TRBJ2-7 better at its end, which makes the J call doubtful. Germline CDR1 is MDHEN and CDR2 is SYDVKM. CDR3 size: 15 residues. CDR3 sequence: CASSLRSSGLYEQYF. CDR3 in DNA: TGTGCCAGCAGTTTGCGGAGTAGCGGCCTCTACGAGCAGTACTTC.

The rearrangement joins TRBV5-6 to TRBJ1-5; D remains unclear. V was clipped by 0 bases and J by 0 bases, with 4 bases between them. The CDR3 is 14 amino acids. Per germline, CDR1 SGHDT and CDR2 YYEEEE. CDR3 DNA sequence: TGTGCCAGCAGCTTGGGAGGTAGCAATCAGCCCCAGCATTTT. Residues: CASSLGGSNQPQHF.

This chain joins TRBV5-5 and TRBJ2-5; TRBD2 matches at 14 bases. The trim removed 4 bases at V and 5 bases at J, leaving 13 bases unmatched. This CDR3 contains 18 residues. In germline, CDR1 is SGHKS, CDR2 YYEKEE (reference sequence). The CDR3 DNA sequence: TGTGCCAGCAGCGCGGGAAGACTAGCGGGGGGGAACGGGGAGACCCAGTACTTC. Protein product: CASSAGRLAGGNGETQYF.

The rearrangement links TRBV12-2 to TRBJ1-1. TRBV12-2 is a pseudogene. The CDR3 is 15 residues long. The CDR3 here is CASRSDGVGKTEAFF. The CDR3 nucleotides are TGTGCAAGTCGCTCAGACGGGGTGGGGAAGACTGAAGCTTTCTTT.

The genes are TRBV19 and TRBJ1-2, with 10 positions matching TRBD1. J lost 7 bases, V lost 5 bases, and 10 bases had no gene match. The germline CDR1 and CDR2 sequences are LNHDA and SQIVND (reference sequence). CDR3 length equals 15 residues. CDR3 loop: CASSAPGQGRTGYTF. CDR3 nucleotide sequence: TGTGCCAGTAGTGCTCCGGGACAGGGGAGAACTGGCTACACCTTC.

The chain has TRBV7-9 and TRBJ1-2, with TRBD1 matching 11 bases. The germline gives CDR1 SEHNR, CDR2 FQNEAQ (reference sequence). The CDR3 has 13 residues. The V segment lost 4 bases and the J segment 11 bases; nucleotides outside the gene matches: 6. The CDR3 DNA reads TGTGCCAGCAGCTCGTCCGGGACAGGGGGGTACACCTTC. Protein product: CASSSSGTGGYTF. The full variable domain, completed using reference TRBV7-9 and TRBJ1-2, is DTGVSQNPRHKITKRGQNVTFRCDPISEHNRLYWYRQTLGQGPEFLTYFQNEAQLEKSRLLSDRFSAERPKGSFSTLEIQRTEQGDSAMYLCASSSSGTGGYTFGSGTRLTVV.

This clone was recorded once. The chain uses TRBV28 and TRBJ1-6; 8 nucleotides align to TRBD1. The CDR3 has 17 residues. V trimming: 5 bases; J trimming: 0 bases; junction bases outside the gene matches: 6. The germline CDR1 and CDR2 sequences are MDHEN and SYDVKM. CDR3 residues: CASSPRQGSSYNSPLHF. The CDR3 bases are TGTGCCAGCAGTCCCAGACAGGGGAGCTCCTATAATTCACCCCTCCACTTT.

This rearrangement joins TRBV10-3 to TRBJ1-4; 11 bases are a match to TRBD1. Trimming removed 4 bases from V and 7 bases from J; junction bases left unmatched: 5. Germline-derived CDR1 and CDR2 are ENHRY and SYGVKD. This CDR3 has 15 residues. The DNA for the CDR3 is TGTGCCATCAGTGGGGGACAGGGGGGAATTGAAAAACTGTTTTTT. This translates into CAISGGQGGIEKLFF.

CDR3 DNA: TGTGCCAGCAGGATAATTGGGGACAGTCTAAATGGCTACACCTTC. Amino acids: CASRIIGDSLNGYTF. The rearrangement uses TRBV5-4 and TRBJ1-2, with 7 positions matching TRBD1. This CDR3 is built from 15 residues. J was trimmed by 6 bases and V by 5 bases; bases with no gene match: 13. Germline CDR1 is SGHNT and CDR2 is YYREEE (reference sequence).

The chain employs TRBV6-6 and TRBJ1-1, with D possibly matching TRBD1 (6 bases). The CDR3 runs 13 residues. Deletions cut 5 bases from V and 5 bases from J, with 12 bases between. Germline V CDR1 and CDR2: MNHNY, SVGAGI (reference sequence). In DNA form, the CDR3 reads TGTGCCAGCAGTCTTATACAGGGAACTGAAGCTTTCTTT. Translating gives CASSLIQGTEAFF.

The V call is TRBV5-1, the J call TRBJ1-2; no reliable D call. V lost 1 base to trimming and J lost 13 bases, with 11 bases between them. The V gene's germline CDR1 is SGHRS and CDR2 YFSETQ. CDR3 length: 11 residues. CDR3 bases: TGCGCCAGCAGCTTGAACTCTCTTATCACCTTC. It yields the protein CASSLNSLITF.

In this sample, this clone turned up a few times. The CDR3 DNA reads TGTGCCAGCAGCTTATTAACAGGGGACTCCTACGAGCAGTACTTC. Its translation is CASSLLTGDSYEQYF. The gene calls are TRBV7-2 and TRBJ2-7; 7 nucleotides line up with TRBD1. J was trimmed by 0 bases and V by 2 bases; bases with no gene match: 4. Germline loops: CDR1 SGHTA, CDR2 FQGNSA. The CDR3 has 15 amino acids.

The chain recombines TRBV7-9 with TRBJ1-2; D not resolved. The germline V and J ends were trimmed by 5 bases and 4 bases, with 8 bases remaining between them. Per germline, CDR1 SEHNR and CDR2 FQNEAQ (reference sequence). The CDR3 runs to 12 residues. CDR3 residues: CASSTNSYGYTF. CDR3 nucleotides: TGTGCCAGCAGCACCAACAGCTATGGCTACACCTTC.

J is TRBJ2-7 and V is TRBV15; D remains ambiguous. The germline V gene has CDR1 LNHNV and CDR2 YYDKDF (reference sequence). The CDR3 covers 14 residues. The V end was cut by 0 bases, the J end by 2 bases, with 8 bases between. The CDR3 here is CATSRDRGAYEQYF. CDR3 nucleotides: TGTGCCACCAGCAGAGATCGAGGAGCCTACGAGCAGTACTTC.

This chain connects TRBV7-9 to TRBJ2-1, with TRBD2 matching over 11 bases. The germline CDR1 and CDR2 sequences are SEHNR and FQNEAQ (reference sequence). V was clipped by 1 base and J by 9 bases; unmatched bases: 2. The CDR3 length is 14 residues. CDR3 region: CASSLVTSGGEQFF. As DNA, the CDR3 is TGTGCCAGCAGCTTAGTCACTAGCGGGGGTGAGCAGTTCTTC.

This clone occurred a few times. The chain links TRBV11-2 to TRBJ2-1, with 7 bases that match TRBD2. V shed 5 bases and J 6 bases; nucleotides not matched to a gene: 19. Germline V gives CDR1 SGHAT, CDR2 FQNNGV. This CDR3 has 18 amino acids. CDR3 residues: CASSLRGGRGVLGNEQFF. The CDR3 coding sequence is TGTGCCAGCAGCCTAAGAGGTGGTCGGGGGGTGTTGGGCAATGAGCAGTTCTTC. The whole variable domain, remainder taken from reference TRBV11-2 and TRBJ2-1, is EAGVAQSPRYKIIEKRQSVAFWCNPISGHATLYWYQQILGQGPKLLIQFQNNGVVDDSQLPKDRFSAERLKGVDSTLKIQPAKLEDSAVYLCASSLRGGRGVLGNEQFFGPGTRLTVL.

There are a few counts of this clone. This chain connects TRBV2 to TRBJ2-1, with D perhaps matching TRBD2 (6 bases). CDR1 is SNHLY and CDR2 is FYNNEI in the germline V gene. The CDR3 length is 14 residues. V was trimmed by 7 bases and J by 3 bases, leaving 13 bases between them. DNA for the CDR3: TGTGCCAGCAAGGTGGGGCGGGGCTACAATGAGCAGTTCTTC. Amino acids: CASKVGRGYNEQFF.

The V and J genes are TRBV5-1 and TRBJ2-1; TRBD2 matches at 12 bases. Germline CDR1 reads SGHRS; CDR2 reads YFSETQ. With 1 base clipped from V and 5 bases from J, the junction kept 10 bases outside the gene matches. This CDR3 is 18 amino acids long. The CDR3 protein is CASSLLSSGGAGHNEQFF. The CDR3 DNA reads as TGCGCCAGCAGCTTGCTGTCTAGCGGGGGGGCCGGTCACAATGAGCAGTTCTTC.

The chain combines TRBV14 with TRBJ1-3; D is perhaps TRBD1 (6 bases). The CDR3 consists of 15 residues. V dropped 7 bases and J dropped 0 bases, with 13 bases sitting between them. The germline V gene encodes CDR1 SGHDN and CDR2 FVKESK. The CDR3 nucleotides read TGTGCCAGCAAAATGGGGGCCAGCTCTGGAAACACCATATATTTT. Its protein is CASKMGASSGNTIYF.

CDR3 residues: CASSTGGVDYGYTF. Here the CDR3 DNA reads TGTGCCAGCAGCACAGGGGGCGTCGACTATGGCTACACCTTC. V usage is TRBV6-1 and J usage is TRBJ1-2, with 9 bases fitting TRBD1. With 6 bases clipped from V and 3 bases from J, the junction kept 5 bases outside the gene matches. This CDR3 contains 14 residues. CDR1 is MNHNS and CDR2 is SASEGT in the germline V gene.

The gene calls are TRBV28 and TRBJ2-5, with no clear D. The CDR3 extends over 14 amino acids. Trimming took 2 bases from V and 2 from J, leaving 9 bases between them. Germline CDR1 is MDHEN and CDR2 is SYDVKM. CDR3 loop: CASSLAGLQETQYF. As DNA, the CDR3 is TGTGCCAGCAGTTTAGCAGGATTACAAGAGACCCAGTACTTC.